The 30 T cell receptor beta chains in this list originate from one sample, sequenced in a study of shared clonotypes between healthy human individuals. Terminally differentiated effector memory CD45RA+ cells were excluded from the naive CD8 cells, which were CD45RO-negative and positively selected for CCR7. Clones were sequenced by immunoSEQ multiplex PCR, and TCRdb holds only the in-frame ones, with some missing. This table has around 2.1 million clones, 93% appearing once. The specimen sequenced was naive CD8+ T cells from PBMCs. These receptors originate from a man aged 18 to 35 in good health. Some clones in this sample may be carry-over from other donors' samples.

This clone was seen once. J is TRBJ2-2 and V is TRBV5-1; 7 bases line up with TRBD1. The CDR3 length is 16 residues. Trimming removed 3 bases from V and 0 bases from J; junction bases left unmatched: 5. Germline CDR1 reads SGHRS; CDR2 reads YFSETQ. CDR3 residues: CASSWIGGANTGELFF. In DNA form, the CDR3 reads TGCGCCAGCAGCTGGATAGGGGGCGCGAACACCGGGGAGCTGTTTTTT.

The chain combines TRBV9 with TRBJ2-5; the D gene is possibly TRBD1 (5 bases). Germline values: CDR1 SGDLS, CDR2 YYNGEE. V was shortened by 0 bases and J by 4 bases, with 13 bases between the two germline ends. The CDR3 consists of 15 residues. CDR3 amino acids: CASSVAGRVPETQYF. The DNA of the CDR3 is TGTGCCAGCAGCGTAGCGGGCAGGGTCCCAGAGACCCAGTACTTC.

For this clone: Other nucleotide sequences from this sample produce the same CDR3. V and J are TRBV7-3 and TRBJ2-7; D might be TRBD2 (6 bases). Germline-derived CDR1 and CDR2 are SGHTA and FQGTGA. The CDR3 totals 13 residues. Trimming removed 6 bases from V and 3 bases from J, with 12 bases in between. The CDR3 DNA reads as TGTGCCAGCAGTCCAACCGGGAGCTACGAGCAGTACTTC. Protein sequence: CASSPTGSYEQYF.

This chain connects TRBV7-9 to TRBJ2-7, with D possibly matching TRBD1 (5 bases). The germline gives CDR1 SEHNR, CDR2 FQNEAQ (reference sequence). The length of the CDR3 is 19 residues. V shed 4 bases and J shed 2 bases, with 27 bases lying between them. The CDR3 region is CASSSQKGKGKNIAYEQYF. DNA of the CDR3: TGTGCCAGCAGCTCCCAAAAGGGGAAGGGGAAGAACATAGCCTACGAGCAGTACTTC.

The V call is TRBV13, the J call TRBJ1-4; 7 bases are a match to TRBD1. The CDR3 covers 15 residues. Germline values: CDR1 PRHDT, CDR2 FYEKMQ (reference sequence). The V gene end was trimmed by 1 base and the J gene end by 8 bases; junction bases not matched to a gene: 7. The CDR3 reads CASSLAGGFNEKLFF. CDR3 in DNA: TGTGCCAGCAGCTTAGCAGGGGGATTTAACGAAAAACTGTTTTTT.

In DNA, the CDR3 is TGTGCCAGCAGCTTGGGAGTAGCGCACTACGAGCAGTACTTC. Amino acid sequence: CASSLGVAHYEQYF. V is TRBV5-6 and J is TRBJ2-7; TRBD2 is a possible D gene (5 bases). V was cut by 0 bases and J by 3 bases, with 10 bases left in between. Germline CDR1 SGHDT, CDR2 YYEEEE. CDR3 size: 14 residues.

The chain combines TRBV28 with TRBJ2-5; D may correspond to TRBD1 or TRBD2 (6 bases each). Germline lookup yields CDR1 MDHEN and CDR2 SYDVKM. Trimming stripped 6 bases from V and 4 bases from J, with 18 bases between. CDR3 length: 15 amino acids. The CDR3 region is CASRSGGGVGETQYF. The CDR3 bases are TGTGCCAGCAGGAGTGGAGGGGGAGTGGGAGAGACCCAGTACTTC.

The V gene is TRBV7-9, the J gene TRBJ2-1; D tentatively reads TRBD1 or TRBD2 (5 bases each). Germline CDR1 and CDR2: SEHNR and FQNEAQ (reference sequence). The CDR3 runs to 13 residues. The V end lost 5 bases, the J end lost 9 bases, and 14 bases lay between the germline ends. The CDR3 DNA is TGTGCCAGCAGCGACCCCGGGGCGGGTGAGCAGTTCTTC. Encoded protein: CASSDPGAGEQFF. Looking up the rest from reference TRBV7-9 and TRBJ2-1 gives the full variable domain: DTGVSQNPRHKITKRGQNVTFRCDPISEHNRLYWYRQTLGQGPEFLTYFQNEAQLEKSRLLSDRFSAERPKGSFSTLEIQRTEQGDSAMYLCASSDPGAGEQFFGPGTRLTVL.

The CDR3 region has the DNA TGTGCCAGCACCCCCGGGACAATCAATGAGCAGTTCTTC. The encoded protein is CASTPGTINEQFF. The chain joins TRBV7-8 to TRBJ2-1, with D perhaps matching TRBD1 (6 bases). This CDR3 spans 13 amino acids. The V and J ends lost 7 bases and 6 bases respectively, with 13 bases between them. Germline CDR1 is SGHVS and CDR2 is FQNEAQ.

As for this clone: The sample has other DNA sequences that encode this CDR3 too. This chain uses TRBV4-1 with TRBJ2-7, with D possibly TRBD2 on 5 matching bases. The CDR3 is 13 residues long. Trimming took 1 base from V and 2 from J, leaving 6 bases between them. CDR1 and CDR2 (germline): MGHRA, YSYEKL. This chain's CDR3 is CASSQVGTYEQYF. CDR3 coding DNA: TGCGCCAGCAGCCAAGTCGGGACCTACGAGCAGTACTTC.

The chain is built from TRBV2 and TRBJ2-3, with D maybe TRBD2 (7 bases). Trimming took off 6 bases at V and 5 bases at J, with 27 bases between the two ends. CDR3 size: 18 residues. Germline-derived CDR1 and CDR2 are SNHLY and FYNNEI. The CDR3 here is CASRLPRGGTPSGDTQYF. As DNA, the CDR3 is TGTGCCAGCAGGTTACCCAGGGGAGGGACTCCCTCGGGAGATACGCAGTATTTT.

The V call is TRBV28, the J call TRBJ1-4; D not certain. CDR3 length equals 15 residues. Trimming removed 5 bases from V and 3 bases from J, with 13 bases in between. Germline lookup yields CDR1 MDHEN and CDR2 SYDVKM. CDR3 coding DNA: TGTGCCAGCAGTCCCCCCGGGGTGGCTAATGAAAAACTGTTTTTT. It encodes CASSPPGVANEKLFF.

The chain carries TRBV28 and TRBJ2-3, with D tentatively TRBD2 (7 bases). Germline V gene sequence: CDR1 MDHEN, CDR2 SYDVKM. The V gene lost 9 bases and the J gene lost 6 bases, with 28 bases spanning the gap. This CDR3 is built from 17 residues. The CDR3 DNA follows: TGTGCCAGTGCCATATCAGCCTTTAGCGAGGGGGGGGATACGCAGTATTTT. Translation: CASAISAFSEGGDTQYF.

V and J are TRBV7-2 and TRBJ1-2, with D tentatively TRBD1 (5 bases). Trimming removed 2 bases at V and 3 bases at J, with 10 bases between. Germline assignment: CDR1 SGHTA and CDR2 FQGNSA. The CDR3 contains 14 residues. The CDR3 region is CASSLSREHYGYTF. In nucleotides, the CDR3 is TGTGCCAGCAGCTTAAGCAGGGAACACTATGGCTACACCTTC.

The V gene is TRBV19, the J gene TRBJ2-6; maybe TRBD2 (5 bases). Germline CDR1 and CDR2: LNHDA and SQIVND (reference sequence). V dropped 5 bases and J dropped 7 bases, with 12 bases sitting between them. This CDR3 comprises 14 residues. CDR3 residues: CASSSPPGANVLTF. CDR3 DNA sequence: TGTGCCAGTAGTTCCCCCCCGGGAGCCAACGTCCTGACTTTC.

The J gene is TRBJ1-2, the V gene TRBV9, with a weak D call TRBD1 (5 bases). The V and J ends lost 4 bases and 6 bases respectively, with 25 bases between them. Germline CDR1 and CDR2: SGDLS and YYNGEE. This CDR3 is built from 17 residues. CDR3 in amino acids: CASSYLDGRDLKDGYTF. CDR3 bases: TGTGCCAGCAGCTATCTCGACGGCAGGGACTTAAAGGATGGCTACACCTTC. The full variable domain, in which reference TRBV9 and TRBJ1-2 provide the parts outside the CDR3, is DSGVTQTPKHLITATGQRVTLRCSPRSGDLSVYWYQQSLDQGLQFLIQYYNGEERAKGNILERFSAQQFPDLHSELNLSSLELGDSALYFCASSYLDGRDLKDGYTFGSGTRLTVV.

This clone showed up just a few times. Other DNA sequences in this specimen translate into the identical CDR3. This chain links TRBV30 with TRBJ1-1; D possibly corresponds to TRBD1 (5 bases). Germline V gene lookup returns CDR1 GTSNPN and CDR2 SVGIG (reference sequence). This CDR3 has 13 amino acids. V lost 2 bases, J lost 3 bases, and 10 bases lay in between. The CDR3 DNA is TGTGCCTGGAGTACTCGGGGGGACACTGAAGCTTTCTTT. Its protein is CAWSTRGDTEAFF.

The V gene is TRBV7-9, the J gene TRBJ2-6; D gene unclear. The V gene lost 8 bases and the J gene lost 0 bases, with 8 bases spanning the gap. There are 14 residues in the CDR3. The V gene's germline CDR1 is SEHNR and CDR2 FQNEAQ (reference sequence). CDR3 amino acids: CASGVTSGANVLTF. The CDR3 region has the DNA TGTGCCAGCGGGGTAACCTCTGGGGCCAACGTCCTGACTTTC.

The chain uses TRBV29-1 and TRBJ1-1; TRBD1 matches 9 bases. Germline V lookup: CDR1 SQVTM, CDR2 ANQGSEA. The CDR3 has 15 residues. The trim removed 5 bases at V and 1 base at J, leaving 8 bases unmatched. CDR3 nucleotide sequence: TGCAGCGTTCCCTCGGGACAGGGCACGAACACTGAAGCTTTCTTT. It codes for CSVPSGQGTNTEAFF.

The J gene is TRBJ2-3, the V gene TRBV19; a weak D match, TRBD1 (6 bases). Trimming took off 7 bases at V and 4 bases at J, with 12 bases between the two ends. Germline loops: CDR1 LNHDA, CDR2 SQIVND (reference sequence). The CDR3 extends over 13 amino acids. The CDR3 coding sequence is TGTGCCAGTACTTCAGGGGAAGCAGATACGCAGTATTTT. Encoded protein: CASTSGEADTQYF.

This chain connects TRBV28 to TRBJ1-5; no reliable D call. Trimming stripped 1 base from V and 6 bases from J, with 19 bases between. The germline gives CDR1 MDHEN, CDR2 SYDVKM. The CDR3 extends over 17 amino acids. CDR3 bases: TGTGCCAGCAGTTTATATAATCGGGTTGTATCGGTTCAGCCCCAGCATTTT. This translates into CASSLYNRVVSVQPQHF.

This chain joins TRBV10-3 and TRBJ1-1; tentative D call: TRBD1 (5 bases). The CDR3 extends over 15 amino acids. Trimming removed 2 bases at V and 3 bases at J, with 13 bases between. Germline V gene lookup returns CDR1 ENHRY and CDR2 SYGVKD. CDR3 sequence: CAISEATGGYTEAFF. CDR3 coding DNA: TGTGCCATCAGTGAGGCCACAGGAGGCTACACTGAAGCTTTCTTT.

The chain carries TRBV7-2 and TRBJ2-1; 9 bases line up with TRBD2. The CDR3 sequence is 15 residues long. Germline-derived CDR1 and CDR2 are SGHTA and FQGNSA. J gave up 4 bases and V 4 bases, and 5 bases lay outside the gene matches. CDR3 coding DNA: TGTGCCAGCAGCTCCAGGACTAGCGAGTACAATGAGCAGTTCTTC. Translation gives CASSSRTSEYNEQFF.

The gene calls are TRBV4-1 and TRBJ2-1, with a tentative D call TRBD1 (5 bases). Germline lookup yields CDR1 MGHRA and CDR2 YSYEKL. This CDR3 spans 14 amino acids. V dropped 3 bases and J dropped 5 bases, with 11 bases sitting between them. In DNA, the CDR3 is TGCGCCAGCAGCCACAATTCCAGGGACAATGAGCAGTTCTTC. It is translated as CASSHNSRDNEQFF.

Notes on this clone: This sample includes further DNA sequences coding for the same CDR3. The rearrangement joins TRBV9 to TRBJ2-7; D tentatively fits TRBD1 or TRBD2 (5 bases each). CDR1 is SGDLS and CDR2 is YYNGEE in the germline V gene. The CDR3 sequence is 12 residues long. Between the trimmed V and J ends, which lost 3 bases and 4 bases, there was a span of 8 bases. CDR3 in amino acids: CASSGDGYEQYF. The DNA of the CDR3 is TGTGCCAGCAGCGGGGACGGGTACGAGCAGTACTTC.

J is TRBJ1-1 and V is TRBV10-3; D unclear. The germline gives CDR1 ENHRY, CDR2 SYGVKD. V dropped 8 bases and J dropped 1 base, with 8 bases sitting between them. This CDR3 is built from 12 residues. In DNA form, the CDR3 reads TGTGCCATCGCTTGGGAGAACACTGAAGCTTTCTTT. It encodes CAIAWENTEAFF.

The CDR3 is CASSLPRDYLYEQYF. The CDR3 DNA is TGTGCCAGCAGCTTGCCCCGGGACTACCTCTACGAGCAGTACTTC. This chain connects TRBV7-6 to TRBJ2-7; 7 bases fit TRBD2. The germline V gene has CDR1 SGHVS and CDR2 FNYEAQ. Unmatched junction bases numbered 8, after V lost 3 bases and J lost 3 bases. The CDR3 has 15 amino acids.

The gene calls are TRBV27 and TRBJ2-2; D ambiguous. Trimming cost V 1 base and J 7 bases, with 7 bases left between them. The CDR3 is 13 amino acids. The germline CDR1 and CDR2 sequences are MNHEY and SMNVEV (reference sequence). The CDR3 region is CASSLLRVGELFF. In DNA form, the CDR3 reads TGTGCCAGCAGTTTATTGAGAGTCGGGGAGCTGTTTTTT.

V gene TRBV13 combines with J gene TRBJ1-4; 7 positions agree with TRBD1. The CDR3 is made up of 14 amino acids. The trim removed 4 bases at V and 7 bases at J, leaving 6 bases unmatched. Germline CDR1 is PRHDT and CDR2 is FYEKMQ (reference sequence). CDR3 residues: CASSSATGSEKLFF. The CDR3 nucleotides read TGTGCCAGCAGCTCTGCGACAGGGAGTGAAAAACTGTTTTTT.

The V gene is TRBV7-6, the J gene TRBJ2-7; D unresolved. Germline-derived CDR1 and CDR2 are SGHVS and FNYEAQ. CDR3 length equals 15 residues. V lost 1 base, J lost 5 bases, and 15 bases lay in between. The CDR3 here is CASSLVYRPLDEQYF. CDR3 DNA sequence: TGTGCCAGCAGCTTAGTATATCGACCCCTCGACGAGCAGTACTTC.